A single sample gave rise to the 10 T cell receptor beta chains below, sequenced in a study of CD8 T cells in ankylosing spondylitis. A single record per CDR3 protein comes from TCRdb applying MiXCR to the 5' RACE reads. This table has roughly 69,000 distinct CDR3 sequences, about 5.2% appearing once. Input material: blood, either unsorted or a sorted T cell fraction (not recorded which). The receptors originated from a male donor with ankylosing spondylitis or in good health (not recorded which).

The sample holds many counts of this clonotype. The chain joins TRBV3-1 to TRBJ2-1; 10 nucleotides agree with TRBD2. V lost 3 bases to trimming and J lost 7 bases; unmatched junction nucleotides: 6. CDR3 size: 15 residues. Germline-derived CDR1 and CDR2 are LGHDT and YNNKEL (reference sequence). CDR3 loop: CASSHGLAAKNEQFF. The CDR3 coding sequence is TGTGCCAGCAGCCACGGACTAGCGGCAAAAAATGAGCAGTTCTTC.

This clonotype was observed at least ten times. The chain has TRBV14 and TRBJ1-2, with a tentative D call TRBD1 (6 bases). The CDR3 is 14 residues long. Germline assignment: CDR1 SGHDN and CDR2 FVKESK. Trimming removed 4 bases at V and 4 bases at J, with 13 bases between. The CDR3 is CASSLGTPLYGYTF. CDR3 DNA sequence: TGTGCCAGCAGCCTTGGGACACCCCTCTATGGCTACACCTTC.

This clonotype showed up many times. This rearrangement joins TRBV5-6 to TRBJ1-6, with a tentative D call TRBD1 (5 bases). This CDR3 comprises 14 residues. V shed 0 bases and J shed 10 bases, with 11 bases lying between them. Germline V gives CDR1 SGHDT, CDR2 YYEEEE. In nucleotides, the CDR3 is TGTGCCAGCAGCTTGGGCCAGGGAACCTCACCCCTCCACTTT. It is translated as CASSLGQGTSPLHF.

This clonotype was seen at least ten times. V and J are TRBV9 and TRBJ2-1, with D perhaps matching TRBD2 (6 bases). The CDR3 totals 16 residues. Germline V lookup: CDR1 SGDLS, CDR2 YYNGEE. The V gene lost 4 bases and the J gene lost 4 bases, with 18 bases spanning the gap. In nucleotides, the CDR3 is TGTGCCAGCAGCCCCTTCACGGGACTGGGTTACAATGAGCAGTTCTTC. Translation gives CASSPFTGLGYNEQFF.

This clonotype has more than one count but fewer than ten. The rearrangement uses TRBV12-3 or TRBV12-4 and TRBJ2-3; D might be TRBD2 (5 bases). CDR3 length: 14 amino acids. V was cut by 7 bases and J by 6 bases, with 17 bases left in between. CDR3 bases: TGTGCCAGCACTTCTCCCGGGGTTCTGGATACGCAGTATTTT. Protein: CASTSPGVLDTQYF.

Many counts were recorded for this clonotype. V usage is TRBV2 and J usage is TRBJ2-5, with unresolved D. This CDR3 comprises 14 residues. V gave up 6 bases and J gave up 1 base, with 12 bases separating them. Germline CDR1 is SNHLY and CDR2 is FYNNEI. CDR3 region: CASSQPLSQETQYF. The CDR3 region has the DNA TGTGCCAGCAGCCAACCCCTGAGCCAAGAGACCCAGTACTTC.

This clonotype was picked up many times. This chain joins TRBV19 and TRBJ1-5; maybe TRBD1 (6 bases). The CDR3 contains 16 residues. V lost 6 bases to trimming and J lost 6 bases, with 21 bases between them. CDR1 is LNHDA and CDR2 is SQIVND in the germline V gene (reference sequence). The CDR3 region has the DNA TGTGCCAGTAGGCAAAGGGGATCAGGGGATCGTCAGCCCCAGCATTTT. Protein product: CASRQRGSGDRQPQHF.

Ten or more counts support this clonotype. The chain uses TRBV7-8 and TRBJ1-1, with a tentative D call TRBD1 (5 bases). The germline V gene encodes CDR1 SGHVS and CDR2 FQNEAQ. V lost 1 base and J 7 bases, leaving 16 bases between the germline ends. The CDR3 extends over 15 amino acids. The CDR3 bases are TGTGCCAGCAGCTTAGTAACGGGGGGGTGGAATGAAGCTTTCTTT. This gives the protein CASSLVTGGWNEAFF.

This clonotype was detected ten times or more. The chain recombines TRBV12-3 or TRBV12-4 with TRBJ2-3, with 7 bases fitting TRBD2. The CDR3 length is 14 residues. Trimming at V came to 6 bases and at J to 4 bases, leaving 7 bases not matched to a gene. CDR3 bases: TGTGCCAGCAGACGACCTACTAGCGCAGATACGCAGTATTTT. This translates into CASRRPTSADTQYF.

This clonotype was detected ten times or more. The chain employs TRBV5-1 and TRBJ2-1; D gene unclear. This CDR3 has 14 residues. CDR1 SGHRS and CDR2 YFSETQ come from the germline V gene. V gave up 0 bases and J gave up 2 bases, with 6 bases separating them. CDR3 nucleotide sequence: TGCGCCAGCAGCTTGGGCCAAACCTACAATGAGCAGTTCTTC. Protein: CASSLGQTYNEQFF.